These T cell receptor beta chains were read from a single sample in a study of T cells in Graves' hyperthyroidism and ophthalmopathy. TCRdb redid the calling of the multiplex PCR reads with MiXCR, one entry per CDR3 protein. Of under 450,000 distinct CDR3 sequences listed, about 17% are singletons. The sample taken for sequencing was blood. The source is a woman in her twenties or thirties with Graves' hyperthyroidism that later progressed to Graves' ophthalmopathy. Both conserved end residues are part of each CDR3. D genes are given only for firm matches. Clone sizes are given selectively: once, few, many, or a class where the clone is expanded.

CDR3,DNA,size,D,J,V
CASSLPRAGYDGYTF,TGTGCCAGCAGCCTCCCCAGGGCAGGGTATGATGGCTACACCTTC,many,NA,TRBJ1-2,TRBV5-8
CASSADHTGDTEAFF,TGTGCCAGCAGCGCCGACCATACAGGGGACACTGAAGCTTTCTTT,many,TRBD1,TRBJ1-1,TRBV9
CATSRPGGSGANVLTF,TGTGCCACCAGCAGACCAGGGGGCTCTGGGGCCAACGTCCTGACTTTC,few,TRBD1,TRBJ2-6,TRBV15
CASSLGTGPYSPLHF,TGTGCCAGCAGCTTGGGGACGGGGCCATATTCACCCCTCCACTTT,few,NA,TRBJ1-6,TRBV5-6
CASSLTGVQETQYF,TGTGCCAGCAGTTTAACCGGGGTCCAAGAGACCCAGTACTTC,many,NA,TRBJ2-5,TRBV2
CASTQGLELPEQYF,TGTGCCAGCACCCAGGGACTAGAGTTGCCCGAGCAGTACTTC,NA,TRBD2,TRBJ2-7,TRBV12-3/TRBV12-4
CATRPSAINTGELFF,TGTGCCACCCGCCCTAGCGCCATCAACACCGGGGAGCTGTTTTTT,many,NA,TRBJ2-2,TRBV11-2
CASSIGKGFTETQYF,TGTGCCAGTAGTATCGGGAAGGGTTTTACAGAGACCCAGTACTTC,many,NA,TRBJ2-5,TRBV19
CASSLFTSSGSFF,TGTGCCAGCAGCTTATTCACTTCTAGCGGGAGTTTCTTC,NA,TRBD2,TRBJ2-1,TRBV11-2
CASRPRQGLSETQYF,TGTGCCAGCAGGCCACGACAGGGTCTGTCGGAGACCCAGTACTTC,many,TRBD1,TRBJ2-5,TRBV28
CASSTGTVTYEQYF,TGCGCCAGCAGTACCGGGACAGTAACCTACGAGCAGTACTTC,few,TRBD1,TRBJ2-7,TRBV5-1
CASSFPGLAGVEQFF,TGTGCCAGCAGCTTTCCGGGACTAGCGGGAGTCGAGCAGTTCTTC,many,TRBD2,TRBJ2-1,TRBV7-9
CASSLSVGRQETQYF,TGTGCCAGCAGTTTGTCGGTCGGGCGTCAAGAGACCCAGTACTTC,NA,NA,TRBJ2-5,TRBV12-3/TRBV12-4
CASSLEASDTQYF,TGTGCCAGCAGCTTGGAGGCCTCAGATACGCAGTATTTT,many,NA,TRBJ2-3,TRBV5-6
CASSEIAYFLGYTF,TGTGCCAGCAGTGAAATAGCCTATTTCCTCGGCTACACCTTC,NA,NA,TRBJ1-2,TRBV6-4
CASSLAVSQEDTDTQYF,TGTGCCAGCAGCTTGGCCGTTTCGCAGGAAGACACAGATACGCAGTATTTT,NA,NA,TRBJ2-3,TRBV5-6
CATSKRQGETGELFF,TGTGCCACCAGCAAAAGACAGGGGGAGACCGGGGAGCTGTTTTTT,few,TRBD1,TRBJ2-2,TRBV15
CASSPRGGGYEQYF,TGTGCCAGCTCACCAAGGGGAGGCGGCTACGAGCAGTACTTC,few,NA,TRBJ2-7,TRBV18
CASSPRFGGGPVETQYF,TGTGCCAGCAGCCCCCGGTTCGGGGGGGGGCCGGTGGAGACCCAGTACTTC,few,TRBD2,TRBJ2-5,TRBV3-1
CSAISGTSGRFHEQYF,TGCAGTGCAATTTCCGGGACTAGCGGGAGGTTTCACGAGCAGTACTTC,many,TRBD2,TRBJ2-7,TRBV20-1
CASSPSGGGRETQYF,TGTGCCAGCAGTCCCTCGGGGGGAGGTCGGGAGACCCAGTACTTC,NA,TRBD2,TRBJ2-5,TRBV28
CASRGFEAFF,TGTGCCAGCAGGGGATTTGAAGCTTTCTTT,few,NA,TRBJ1-1,TRBV25-1
CASSFSGTGTYEQYF,TGTGCCAGCAGCTTCTCCGGGACAGGTACCTACGAGCAGTACTTC,once,TRBD1,TRBJ2-7,TRBV7-3
CASRRGTEYEQYF,TGTGCCAGCAGACGAGGGACAGAATACGAGCAGTACTTC,many,TRBD1,TRBJ2-7,TRBV12-3/TRBV12-4
CSVEGRLLQGIILPDTQYF,TGCAGCGTTGAAGGACGGCTACTCCAAGGGATCATTCTGCCAGATACGCAGTATTTT,NA,NA,TRBJ2-3,TRBV29-1
CASSTMTSGRSYNEQFF,TGTGCCAGCAGCACTATGACTAGCGGGCGCTCCTACAATGAGCAGTTCTTC,many,TRBD2,TRBJ2-1,TRBV7-8
CASSFGGNTIYF,TGTGCCAGCAGTTTCGGCGGAAACACCATATATTTT,many,NA,TRBJ1-3,TRBV12-3/TRBV12-4
CASSDLYRGHQPQHF,TGTGCCAGCAGTGATCTTTACAGAGGGCATCAGCCCCAGCATTTT,many,NA,TRBJ1-5,TRBV6-1
CASSSNPRGPEVPVYEQYF,TGTGCCAGCAGCTCGAACCCTCGGGGTCCCGAAGTCCCAGTCTACGAGCAGTACTTC,few,NA,TRBJ2-7,TRBV3-1
CASSLGGFLRDGSYEQYF,TGCGCCAGCAGCTTGGGAGGTTTTTTGAGGGACGGGTCCTACGAGCAGTACTTC,few,NA,TRBJ2-7,TRBV5-1
CASSRQGIAEQYF,TGCGCCAGCTCTAGACAGGGGATTGCCGAGCAGTACTTC,NA,TRBD1,TRBJ2-7,TRBV5-1
CASSFSGTLSTDTQYF,TGCGCCAGCAGCTTCTCCGGGACCCTAAGCACAGATACGCAGTATTTT,many,NA,TRBJ2-3,TRBV5-1
CASSMYTNGYGYTF,TGTGCCAGTAGTATGTACACCAACGGCTATGGCTACACCTTC,NA,NA,TRBJ1-2,TRBV19
CASRSIRDFYEQYF,TGTGCCAGCAGATCCATACGGGACTTCTACGAGCAGTACTTC,once,NA,TRBJ2-7,TRBV11-2
CASSFSEYQETQYF,TGTGCCAGCAGCTTTTCCGAGTACCAAGAGACCCAGTACTTC,many,NA,TRBJ2-5,TRBV7-2
CASSGPWTGGHYGYTF,TGTGCCAGCAGCGGGCCCTGGACAGGGGGTCACTATGGCTACACCTTC,few,TRBD1,TRBJ1-2,TRBV9
CASSPRTGGTEKLFF,TGTGCCAGTAGTCCCAGGACAGGGGGCACGGAAAAACTGTTTTTT,NA,TRBD1,TRBJ1-4,TRBV19
CASSTYRDSNTEAFF,TGTGCCAGCAGTACTTACAGGGACTCGAACACTGAAGCTTTCTTT,many,NA,TRBJ1-1,TRBV2
CSAIGAGPSYEQYF,TGCAGTGCAATAGGGGCAGGGCCCTCGTACGAGCAGTACTTC,few,NA,TRBJ2-7,TRBV20-1
CASSFTGDYGYTF,TGTGCCAGCAGTTTTACAGGAGACTATGGCTACACCTTC,many,NA,TRBJ1-2,TRBV12-3/TRBV12-4
CASSVGDLAKNIQYF,TGTGCCAGCAGCGTAGGAGACCTAGCCAAAAACATTCAGTACTTC,NA,NA,TRBJ2-4,TRBV9
CASRRVASTDTQYF,TGTGCCAGCAGGCGGGTCGCTAGCACAGATACGCAGTATTTT,few,NA,TRBJ2-3,TRBV12-3/TRBV12-4
CASSPHFPDRALLSDSPLHF,TGTGCCAGCTCACCACATTTTCCGGACAGGGCCCTTCTAAGTGATTCACCCCTCCACTTT,many,TRBD1,TRBJ1-6,TRBV18
CAWTIFGNTEAFF,TGTGCCTGGACAATTTTTGGGAACACTGAAGCTTTCTTT,many,NA,TRBJ1-1,TRBV30
CSARDLEGKSYEQYF,TGCAGTGCTAGAGATCTGGAAGGGAAATCCTACGAGCAGTACTTC,many,NA,TRBJ2-7,TRBV20-1
CASSITGTSGPQYF,TGTGCCAGTAGTATTACCGGAACTAGCGGGCCGCAGTATTTT,few,TRBD2,TRBJ2-3,TRBV19
CASSFIRDRVTYEQYF,TGTGCCAGCAGCTTCATCCGGGACAGGGTAACCTACGAGCAGTACTTC,few,TRBD1,TRBJ2-7,TRBV7-8
CASSVGRLQETQYF,TGTGCCAGCAGTGTTGGCAGACTTCAAGAGACCCAGTACTTC,many,NA,TRBJ2-5,TRBV2
CAIRGTSGGTDTQYF,TGTGCCATCAGGGGGACTAGCGGGGGCACAGATACGCAGTATTTT,many,TRBD2,TRBJ2-3,TRBV10-3
CASSQVGRSEGANVLTF,TGTGCCAGCAGCCAAGTGGGTCGCTCGGAGGGGGCCAACGTCCTGACTTTC,few,NA,TRBJ2-6,TRBV3-1
CASTSGRASTDTQYF,TGTGCCAGCACTTCAGGGAGGGCTAGCACAGATACGCAGTATTTT,many,TRBD2,TRBJ2-3,TRBV28
CASSLFGEEAFF,TGCGCCAGCAGCTTGTTTGGAGAGGAAGCTTTCTTT,few,NA,TRBJ1-1,TRBV5-1
CSARRGALISNQPQHF,TGCAGTGCTAGAAGGGGGGCTCTGATTAGCAATCAGCCCCAGCATTTT,many,NA,TRBJ1-5,TRBV20-1
CASSGLRQGFDEKLFF,TGTGCCAGCAGTGGACTTCGACAGGGATTCGATGAAAAACTGTTTTTT,many,TRBD1,TRBJ1-4,TRBV12-3/TRBV12-4
CASSKPKGEGAGPQIYNEQFF,TGTGCCAGCAGTAAGCCTAAGGGCGAGGGAGCCGGCCCCCAAATCTACAATGAGCAGTTCTTC,many,NA,TRBJ2-1,TRBV2
CASSYGAGQVAVLTF,TGTGCCAGCAGTTACGGGGCAGGACAGGTAGCCGTCCTGACTTTC,many,TRBD1,TRBJ2-6,TRBV6-5
CASRRDRGHMNTEAFF,TGTGCCAGCAGACGAGACAGGGGGCATATGAACACTGAAGCTTTCTTT,many,TRBD1,TRBJ1-1,TRBV28
CASSLLRNTEAFF,TGTGCCAGCAGCTTACTGAGGAACACTGAAGCTTTCTTT,many,NA,TRBJ1-1,TRBV7-8